Listed here are 2 T cell receptor beta chains from one sample, sequenced in a study of blood T cells in healthy people across ages. A second PCR, run for roughly 7 to 11 cycles, used a sample-barcoded 5' primer plus a J-beta primer mix. TCRdb redid the calling of the 5' RACE reads with MiXCR, one entry per CDR3 protein. Of over 1,200,000 distinct CDR3 sequences in the sample, almost 60% are singletons; the top ten hold roughly 7%. What was sequenced was blood. The receptors were sampled from a man between 18 and 35 years old in good health.

The chain employs TRBV4-1 and TRBJ1-1, with a weak D call TRBD1 (6 bases). Germline values: CDR1 MGHRA, CDR2 YSYEKL. Deletions cut 1 base from V and 0 bases from J, with 12 bases between. This CDR3 region has 16 residues. CDR3 amino acids: CASSQGEGEVNTEAFF. The DNA for the CDR3 is TGCGCCAGCAGCCAAGGTGAGGGGGAAGTGAACACTGAAGCTTTCTTT.

The V call is TRBV29-1, the J call TRBJ2-5; weak D call: TRBD2 (5 bases). The J call is in doubt because the DNA end fits TRBJ2-7 better. The CDR3 spans 11 residues. CDR1 and CDR2 from the germline V gene are SQVTM and ANQGSEA. The CDR3 is CTRGLRYEQYF. In nucleotides, the CDR3 is TGCACCAGAGGGTTACGGTACGAGCAGTACTTC.